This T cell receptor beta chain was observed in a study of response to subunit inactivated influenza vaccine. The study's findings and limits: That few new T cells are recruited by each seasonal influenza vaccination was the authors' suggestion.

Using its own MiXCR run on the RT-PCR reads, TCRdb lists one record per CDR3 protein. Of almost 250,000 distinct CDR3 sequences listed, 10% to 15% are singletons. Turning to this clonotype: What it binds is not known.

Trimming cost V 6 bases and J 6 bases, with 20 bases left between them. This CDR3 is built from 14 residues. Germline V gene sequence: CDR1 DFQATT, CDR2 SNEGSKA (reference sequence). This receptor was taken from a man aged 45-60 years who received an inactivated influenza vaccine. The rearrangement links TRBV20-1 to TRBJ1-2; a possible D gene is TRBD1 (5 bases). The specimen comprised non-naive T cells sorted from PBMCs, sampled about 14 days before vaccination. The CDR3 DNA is TGCAGTGCGGAGAGAGGTCCCCAGGGAGATGGCTACACCTTC. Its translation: CSAERGPQGDGYTF.